The 27 T cell receptor beta chains below all came from one sample that was sequenced in a study of blood T cell repertoires in COVID-19 (dated by TCRdb to 2020 to 2021). The protocol used for the library was the immunoSEQ multiplex PCR assay. Imported from immuneACCESS, the table was reduced by TCRdb to in-frame sequences with V and J called. These copies leave out some clones; in studies compared against another copy, an unresolved V gene accounts for under half, and the cause of the remainder is not known. The sample table shows about 12,000 clones, and over 70% are seen once. The top ten clonotypes cover approximately 44% of the sample. Source material: peripheral blood. These receptors all come from a man aged 80 or over with acute or convalescent COVID-19.

This clone was seen a handful of times. This chain connects TRBV6-4 to TRBJ1-3; 9 positions match TRBD1. V lost 3 bases and J lost 3; bases outside the gene matches: 6. CDR3 length: 16 amino acids. The germline V gene encodes CDR1 MRHNA and CDR2 SNTAGT. In DNA form, the CDR3 reads TGTGCCAGCAGTGATCCACAGGGGGCATTTGGAAACACCATATATTTT. Its protein is CASSDPQGAFGNTIYF.

This chain uses TRBV18 with TRBJ1-3, with D tentatively TRBD1 (5 bases). Germline V CDR1 and CDR2: KGHSH, LQKENI. V shed 3 bases and J shed 0 bases, with 9 bases lying between them. This CDR3 has 15 residues. The DNA of the CDR3 is TGTGCCAGCTCACCGGGACTGAACTCTGGAAACACCATATATTTT. This sequence encodes CASSPGLNSGNTIYF.

V and J are TRBV10-1 and TRBJ2-5; D possibly corresponds to TRBD2 (5 bases). This CDR3 is built from 15 residues. Germline CDR1 reads WNHNN; CDR2 reads SYGVQD (reference sequence). Trimming removed 5 bases from V and 5 bases from J, with 18 bases in between. In nucleotides, the CDR3 is TGCGCCAGCAGTCAGAACGGGGTTTTGGGCGAGACCCAGTACTTC. Its protein is CASSQNGVLGETQYF.

V gene TRBV18 combines with J gene TRBJ2-7; 7 nucleotides line up with TRBD1. This CDR3 has 15 amino acids. The germline CDR1 and CDR2 sequences are KGHSH and LQKENI. V shed 6 bases, J shed 0 bases, and the junction held 8 bases outside the gene matches. The CDR3 DNA is TGTGCCAGCTCCCCGGGACAGACTTCCTCCTACGAGCAGTACTTC. Translation: CASSPGQTSSYEQYF.

This chain joins TRBV3-1 (or the pseudogene TRBV3-2) and TRBJ2-1; perhaps TRBD2 as D (6 bases). CDR3 length equals 17 residues. Germline V CDR1 and CDR2: LGHDT, YNNKEL (reference sequence). Trimming took 1 base from V and 1 from J, leaving 14 bases between them. The CDR3 coding sequence is TGTGCCAGCAGCCAAGCCTGGCCGGGGAGGTCCTACAATGAGCAGTTCTTC. Amino acid sequence: CASSQAWPGRSYNEQFF.

This clone was recorded only once. The chain has TRBV7-2 and TRBJ2-7; 7 bases map to TRBD1. The CDR3 sequence is 17 residues long. Trimming removed 0 bases from V and 2 bases from J; junction bases left unmatched: 10. The germline V gene encodes CDR1 SGHTA and CDR2 FQGNSA. Written as DNA, the CDR3 is TGTGCCAGCAGCTTAGCATTCGACAGGGCTACTGCCTACGAGCAGTACTTC. This translates into CASSLAFDRATAYEQYF.

The table lists this clone with a count of one. The gene calls are TRBV7-6 and TRBJ2-3; 11 bases match TRBD2. The germline V gene has CDR1 SGHVS and CDR2 FNYEAQ. The CDR3 is 15 amino acids. The ends lost 5 bases at V and 4 bases at J; junction bases unmatched: 5. The CDR3 DNA follows: TGTGCCAGCAGCATTAGCGGGGGGGAGTCAGATACGCAGTATTTT. Translating gives CASSISGGESDTQYF.

The J gene is TRBJ2-7, the V gene TRBV19, with D tentatively TRBD1 (5 bases). With 3 bases removed from V and 4 bases from J, the gap between germline ends came to 16 bases. Germline loops: CDR1 LNHDA, CDR2 SQIVND (reference sequence). This CDR3 comprises 15 residues. The CDR3 sequence: CASSILADSDYEQYF. As DNA, the CDR3 is TGTGCCAGTAGTATCTTGGCAGACAGCGATTACGAGCAGTACTTC.

On this clone itself: In the same sample, other DNA sequences code for this CDR3. This chain uses TRBV3-1 (or the pseudogene TRBV3-2) with TRBJ1-2; 10 nucleotides line up with TRBD1. Germline V gene lookup returns CDR1 LGHDT and CDR2 YNNKEL (reference sequence). CDR3 length: 16 residues. The ends lost 4 bases at V and 4 bases at J; junction bases unmatched: 9. The DNA for the CDR3 is TGTGCCAGCAGCCCCGACCGGACAGGGGGATTCTATGGCTACACCTTC. It yields the protein CASSPDRTGGFYGYTF.

This clone was detected only a few times. This rearrangement joins TRBV7-2 to TRBJ1-1, with TRBD1 as a possible D gene (6 bases). Germline assignment: CDR1 SGHTA and CDR2 FQGNSA. The CDR3 runs to 14 residues. The germline V and J ends were trimmed by 1 base and 1 base, with 7 bases remaining between them. The CDR3 protein is CASSLVGGNTEAFF. The CDR3, as DNA: TGTGCCAGCAGCTTAGTAGGGGGGAACACTGAAGCTTTCTTT. Looking up the rest from reference TRBV7-2 and TRBJ1-1 gives the full variable domain: GAGVSQSPSNKVTEKGKDVELRCDPISGHTALYWYRQSLGQGLEFLIYFQGNSAPDKSGLPSDRFSAERTGGSVSTLTIQRTQQEDSAVYLCASSLVGGNTEAFFGQGTRLTVV.

This chain connects TRBV5-4 to TRBJ1-2; D is unclear. V gave up 4 bases and J gave up 7 bases, with 20 bases separating them. CDR1 and CDR2 from the germline V gene are SGHNT and YYREEE (reference sequence). The CDR3 loop spans 15 amino acids. CDR3 sequence reads: CASSRDEAWNGGYTF. CDR3 coding DNA: TGTGCCAGCAGCCGAGACGAGGCGTGGAATGGTGGCTACACCTTC.

The V gene is TRBV11-2, the J gene TRBJ2-5, with 8 nucleotides matching TRBD1. The CDR3 totals 15 residues. J was trimmed by 1 base and V by 1 base; bases with no gene match: 2. In germline, CDR1 is SGHAT, CDR2 FQNNGV. The CDR3 nucleotides are TGTGCCAGCAGCTTAGTCGGGACAGGCCAAGAGACCCAGTACTTC. Protein product: CASSLVGTGQETQYF.

V is TRBV19 and J is TRBJ1-1; the match to TRBD1 covers 11 bases. This CDR3 region has 16 residues. V was clipped by 7 bases and J by 8 bases; unmatched bases: 15. The germline gives CDR1 LNHDA, CDR2 SQIVND (reference sequence). DNA for the CDR3: TGTGCCAGTATGAATCCACCGGGACAGGGGGAACAGGAAGCTTTCTTT. This encodes CASMNPPGQGEQEAFF.

This clone was counted only a few times. The genes are TRBV7-9 and TRBJ1-4; 7 bases are shared with TRBD1. The CDR3 is 17 amino acids. CDR1 SEHNR and CDR2 FQNEAQ come from the germline V gene (reference sequence). Trimming removed 1 base from V and 0 bases from J; junction bases left unmatched: 5. This CDR3 reads CASSLGGQYTTNEKLFF. The CDR3 DNA sequence: TGTGCCAGCAGCTTAGGGGGACAGTATACAACTAATGAAAAACTGTTTTTT.

The chain joins TRBV12-5 to TRBJ2-3; 7 bases fit TRBD2. Germline V lookup: CDR1 LGHNT, CDR2 FRNRAP. The CDR3 runs to 15 residues. V lost 5 bases to trimming and J lost 1 base; unmatched junction nucleotides: 6. CDR3 nucleotide sequence: TGTGCTAGTGGTCCTACCGCGGGGGGCACAGATACGCAGTATTTT. It is translated as CASGPTAGGTDTQYF.

The chain joins TRBV2 to TRBJ2-2; maybe TRBD1 (6 bases). V lost 8 bases and J 2 bases, leaving 12 bases between the germline ends. The CDR3 has 14 amino acids. Per the germline V gene, CDR1 is SNHLY and CDR2 is FYNNEI. CDR3 region: CASCQGLNTGELFF. In DNA, the CDR3 is TGTGCCAGCTGCCAGGGGCTAAACACCGGGGAGCTGTTTTTT.

The chain combines TRBV19 with TRBJ1-4; TRBD1 matches 7 bases. Germline V lookup: CDR1 LNHDA, CDR2 SQIVND (reference sequence). The CDR3 spans 14 residues. V shed 6 bases and J 8 bases; nucleotides not matched to a gene: 9. This CDR3 reads CASSIRGAWEKLFF. CDR3 sequence (DNA): TGTGCCAGTAGCATCAGGGGGGCTTGGGAAAAACTGTTTTTT.

V gene TRBV27 combines with J gene TRBJ2-3, with no clear D. The ends were cut back, 3 bases at V and 2 bases at J, with 18 bases in the middle. The CDR3 is 17 residues long. Germline V gene lookup returns CDR1 MNHEY and CDR2 SMNVEV (reference sequence). CDR3 bases: TGTGCCAGCAGTTTCGTGCCCCTGGCGGCTTACACAGATACGCAGTATTTT. This sequence encodes CASSFVPLAAYTDTQYF.

This rearrangement joins TRBV7-3 to TRBJ2-5; D is ambiguous. The germline V and J ends were trimmed by 2 bases and 5 bases, with 9 bases remaining between them. The V gene's germline CDR1 is SGHTA and CDR2 FQGTGA. CDR3 size: 13 residues. The CDR3 loop reads CASSLLPRETQYF. The CDR3 region has the DNA TGTGCCAGCAGCTTATTACCTCGGGAGACCCAGTACTTC.

CDR3 bases: TGTGCCAGCAGCTTAACCAGTAACACTGAAGCTTTCTTT. It yields the protein CASSLTSNTEAFF. V gene TRBV7-9 combines with J gene TRBJ1-1; D is uncertain. The germline CDR1 and CDR2 sequences are SEHNR and FQNEAQ (reference sequence). V was clipped by 2 bases and J by 2 bases, with 6 bases between them. This CDR3 spans 13 amino acids.

The chain combines TRBV28 with TRBJ2-3; 8 bases are shared with TRBD2. V shed 6 bases, J shed 2 bases, and the junction held 4 bases outside the gene matches. This CDR3 is built from 14 residues. The germline V gene has CDR1 MDHEN and CDR2 SYDVKM. The chain's CDR3 is CASRRGVDTDTQYF. The CDR3 DNA is TGTGCCAGCAGGCGGGGGGTAGACACAGATACGCAGTATTTT.

The genes are TRBV5-6 and TRBJ1-1, with no clear D. CDR1 is SGHDT and CDR2 is YYEEEE in the germline V gene. The length of the CDR3 is 13 residues. V was trimmed by 0 bases and J by 3 bases, leaving 6 bases between them. The DNA for the CDR3 is TGTGCCAGCAGCTTGGTCCCGGACACTGAAGCTTTCTTT. Residues: CASSLVPDTEAFF.

This chain uses TRBV30 with TRBJ2-1; the match to TRBD2 covers 10 bases. The ends lost 5 bases at V and 4 bases at J; junction bases unmatched: 5. Germline V gene lookup returns CDR1 GTSNPN and CDR2 SVGIG (reference sequence). The CDR3 is 14 residues long. The chain's CDR3 is CAWQRTSGYNEQFF. In DNA form, the CDR3 reads TGTGCCTGGCAGAGGACTAGCGGTTACAATGAGCAGTTCTTC.

In nucleotides, the CDR3 is TGTGCCAGCAGTTACTCGTTTGTGAGTATGAACACTGAAGCTTTCTTT. It specifies CASSYSFVSMNTEAFF. The chain is built from TRBV6-5 and TRBJ1-1; the D is unclear. In germline, CDR1 is MNHEY, CDR2 SVGAGI. V lost 0 bases and J 0 bases, leaving 11 bases between the germline ends. This CDR3 is built from 16 residues.

This chain links TRBV7-9 with TRBJ2-7, with D perhaps matching TRBD1 (6 bases). V lost 4 bases, J lost 5 bases, and 18 bases lay in between. The CDR3 is 15 residues long. The germline V gene has CDR1 SEHNR and CDR2 FQNEAQ (reference sequence). CDR3 bases: TGTGCCAGCAGCTCCGGACAGACAATTTCTGACGAGCAGTACTTC. Its protein is CASSSGQTISDEQYF.

The chain couples TRBV6-6 to TRBJ1-2; D gene unclear. The CDR3 is made up of 15 amino acids. The V and J ends lost 2 bases and 4 bases respectively, with 14 bases between them. In germline, CDR1 is MNHNY, CDR2 SVGAGI (reference sequence). The CDR3 loop reads CASSYANPGSYGYTF. The CDR3 nucleotides read TGTGCCAGCAGTTACGCCAACCCGGGGAGCTATGGCTACACCTTC.

Only one count was recorded for this clone. The rearrangement joins TRBV27 to TRBJ2-3; TRBD2 is a possible D gene (6 bases). This CDR3 comprises 15 residues. In germline, CDR1 is MNHEY, CDR2 SMNVEV (reference sequence). Trimming left V 4 bases short and J 2 bases short, with 13 bases between. The CDR3 loop reads CASSSPGAPTDTQYF. The CDR3 DNA follows: TGTGCCAGCAGTTCCCCGGGAGCGCCCACAGATACGCAGTATTTT.